This T cell receptor (beta chain) was recorded in a study of blood T cell repertoires in COVID-19. This CDR3 is built from 19 residues. Trimming shortened V by 6 bases and J by 4 bases, and 28 bases separated the two germline ends. From germline, CDR1 is MNHEY and CDR2 SVGEGT. Measured with immunoSEQ multiplex PCR; TCRdb has only the in-frame clones, and not every one. The sample has 150,000 to 170,000 clones, roughly 80% seen once. The table lists this clone with a count of one. The specimen sequenced was peripheral blood. The V call is TRBV6-2 or TRBV6-3, the J call TRBJ1-5; unclear D gene. The clonotype comes from an elderly woman with acute or convalescent COVID-19. The CDR3 region is CASSHPEAKYSAQNQPQHF. The CDR3 region has the DNA TGTGCCAGCAGCCACCCCGAAGCCAAATATTCTGCCCAAAATCAGCCCCAGCATTTT.